This T cell receptor (beta chain) stems from a study of monozygotic twins with inflammatory bowel disease. TCRdb re-called the 5' RACE reads and shows each CDR3 protein once, DNA omitted. Its clone listing holds about 420,000 distinct CDR3 sequences. Study-wide points: Variability in patient repertoires may have come partly from differing immunosuppressive treatments. Support for any single strong IBD-associated signal or clonotype was not found. Against healthy co-twins, IBD patients had lower TCRbeta diversity (measured by inverse Simpson).

With regard to this clonotype: What it binds is not known.

Donors gave 2.5 ml of blood apiece. CDR1 is SGHTA and CDR2 is FQGNSA in the germline V gene. This CDR3 has 15 residues. Material for sequencing was blood. This TCR was sampled from a human donor with ulcerative colitis or Crohn's disease, or a healthy co-twin of an affected twin (not recorded which). This chain links TRBV7-2 with TRBJ2-7; lacking DNA, the TRBD2 call made by TCRdb goes unchecked. The CDR3 loop is CASSRLAGGRYEQYF.